This T cell receptor (beta chain) was recorded in a study of T-cell reconstitution after alpha-beta-depleted transplantation in children. Study observations and caveats: Newly made T cells mostly supplied T-cell counts and diversity one year after transplant. The study traced high day-60 TCRbeta diversity in some patients to surviving recipient T cells and thymic progenitors. Alpha-beta T cells about two months after transplant reportedly derived from several hundred expanded graft clones.

This clonotype has a handful of counts. Its antigen remains unidentified. Library preparation (for TCRbeta) was performed with unique molecular identifiers. TCRdb analysed the PCR reads with MiXCR anew, one entry per CDR3 protein. The data hold fewer than 700,000 distinct CDR3 sequences, with roughly 13% observed a single time. This CDR3 contains 15 residues. The receptor's source is a male patient between 5 and 17 years old who had a stem cell transplant for acute myeloid leukemia, so the T cells may come from the graft donor. This chain links TRBV21-1 with TRBJ2-2. TRBV21-1 is a pseudogene locus. The sequencing used PBMCs, mostly from graft donor cells, collected 360 days after TCRalphabeta/CD19-depleted stem cell transplant. This chain's CDR3 is CASSKGGSETGELFF. As DNA, the CDR3 is TGTGCCAGCAGCAAAGGAGGATCTGAAACCGGGGAGCTGTTTTTT.